A selection of T cell receptor beta chains follows, all from one sample in a study of Graves' ophthalmopathy and Graves' hyperthyroidism. One entry per CDR3 protein, called by TCRdb with MiXCR from the multiplex PCR reads. Here the sample spans hundreds of thousands of distinct CDR3 sequences, 22% being singletons. Specimen: peripheral blood. These receptors came from a woman between 18 and 29 years old with stable Graves' hyperthyroidism. Some clones in this sample may be carry-over from other donors' samples. The CDR3 runs from the conserved cysteine through the conserved F or W. D genes are given only for firm matches. Where a row states a size, it is once, few, many or the class of an expanded clone; other rows omit it.

many	TRBV20-1	.	TRBJ2-7	CSARDLLDGPYEQYF	TGCAGTGCTAGAGATCTCTTAGACGGACCCTACGAGCAGTACTTC
.	TRBV24-1	TRBD2	TRBJ2-2	CATSDLGSGIGELFF	TGTGCCACCAGTGACCTCGGTAGCGGGATAGGGGAGCTGTTTTTT
few	TRBV4-2	TRBD1	TRBJ1-2	CASSQGGTGVYGYTF	TGTGCCAGCAGCCAAGGGGGGACAGGGGTCTATGGCTACACCTTC
many	TRBV19	.	TRBJ1-5	CASTNIANWGNQPQHF	TGTGCCAGTACGAATATCGCAAACTGGGGCAATCAGCCCCAGCATTTT
many	TRBV20-1	.	TRBJ1-5	CSALGSNQPQHF	TGCAGTGCTTTAGGAAGCAATCAGCCCCAGCATTTT
few	TRBV6-1	.	TRBJ1-1	CASRQRLITEAFF	TGTGCCAGCCGACAGAGATTGATCACTGAAGCTTTCTTT
.	TRBV29-1	.	TRBJ2-7	CSVEGREARTTPYEQYF	TGCAGCGTTGAAGGGCGCGAAGCGCGGACTACCCCCTACGAGCAGTACTTC
few	TRBV12-3/TRBV12-4	TRBD2	TRBJ2-7	CASSLGPSGRYEQYF	TGTGCCAGCAGTTTAGGCCCTAGCGGGAGGTACGAGCAGTACTTC
.	TRBV28	TRBD1	TRBJ1-6	CASRWTGIGDNSPLHF	TGTGCCAGCAGGTGGACAGGGATCGGCGATAATTCACCCCTCCACTTT
many	TRBV2	TRBD1	TRBJ2-2	CASSEGTGIRGTGELFF	TGTGCCAGCAGTGAAGGGACAGGGATTAGGGGCACCGGGGAGCTGTTTTTT
.	TRBV12-5	TRBD2	TRBJ2-7	CASGQAGGPYEQYF	TGTGCTAGTGGCCAAGCGGGGGGTCCCTACGAGCAGTACTTC
.	TRBV11-1	TRBD2	TRBJ2-2	CASIGPGLAAGELFF	TGTGCCAGCATCGGCCCGGGACTAGCGGCCGGGGAGCTGTTTTTT
few	TRBV4-1	TRBD1	TRBJ1-2	CASSHPMGQGDYGYTF	TGCGCCAGCAGCCATCCTATGGGGCAGGGGGACTATGGCTACACCTTC
few	TRBV5-1	TRBD2	TRBJ2-7	CASSYGTSGIKNAYEQYF	TGCGCCAGCAGCTACGGGACTAGCGGGATTAAAAACGCCTACGAGCAGTACTTC
many	TRBV7-2	.	TRBJ1-1	CASSEGFPNTEAFF	TGTGCCAGCAGTGAGGGGTTTCCGAACACTGAAGCTTTCTTT
few	TRBV13	.	TRBJ2-2	CASSLGTAGGRGRINTGELFF	TGTGCCAGCAGCTTAGGAACGGCAGGGGGCCGCGGGAGGATTAACACCGGGGAGCTGTTTTTT
once	TRBV7-9	.	TRBJ2-7	CSSSLSGAIYEQYF	TGTTCCAGCAGCTTATCCGGGGCGATCTACGAGCAGTACTTC
many	TRBV6-1	TRBD1	TRBJ1-2	CASTWGTDNYGYTF	TGTGCCAGCACCTGGGGGACAGATAACTATGGCTACACCTTC
many	TRBV4-1	TRBD2	TRBJ2-5	CASSRELAGAQETQYF	TGCGCCAGCAGCCGAGAACTAGCGGGGGCCCAAGAGACCCAGTACTTC
.	TRBV11-2	.	TRBJ1-1	CASAPTGAPRAEAFF	TGTGCCAGCGCCCCGACCGGGGCCCCAAGAGCTGAAGCTTTCTTT
many	TRBV6-1	.	TRBJ1-2	CASKVNYGYTF	TGTGCCAGCAAGGTTAACTATGGCTACACCTTC
many	TRBV27	.	TRBJ2-7	CASRALNSYEQYF	TGTGCCAGCAGGGCCCTGAACTCCTACGAGCAGTACTTC
many	TRBV7-3	TRBD1	TRBJ2-2	CASSLGTVQSGELFF	TGTGCCAGCAGCTTAGGGACAGTTCAATCCGGGGAGCTGTTTTTT
.	TRBV27	TRBD1	TRBJ1-5	CASSLVGTVNQPQHF	TGTGCCAGCAGTTTGGTGGGGACAGTCAATCAGCCCCAGCATTTT
.	TRBV7-2	.	TRBJ1-6	CASSLVIAALHF	TGTGCCAGCAGCTTAGTCATCGCGGCCCTCCACTTT
once	TRBV30	.	TRBJ2-7	CAWSVLLEQYF	TGTGCCTGGAGTGTACTTCTCGAGCAGTACTTC
.	TRBV4-1	.	TRBJ2-5	CASSQWRGETQYF	TGCGCCAGCAGCCAATGGCGAGGGGAGACCCAGTACTTC
.	TRBV7-9	TRBD1	TRBJ2-5	CASSLMTGEETQYF	TGTGCCAGCAGCTTAATGACAGGGGAAGAGACCCAGTACTTC
.	TRBV6-1	.	TRBJ2-7	CASSEGQFEQYF	TGTGCCAGCAGTGAAGGCCAGTTCGAGCAGTACTTC
.	TRBV6-5	.	TRBJ1-6	CASSFSQEGNNLPLHF	TGTGCCAGCAGTTTTTCCCAGGAGGGGAATAATTTACCCCTCCACTTT
many	TRBV20-1	.	TRBJ2-7	CSAHGRVYEQYF	TGCAGTGCACACGGCCGGGTCTACGAGCAGTACTTC
many	TRBV20-1	.	TRBJ1-2	CSASSEGDYYGYTF	TGCAGTGCCTCCTCTGAGGGGGACTACTATGGCTACACCTTC
many	TRBV12-3/TRBV12-4	TRBD2	TRBJ2-5	CASSTLAGGKETQYF	TGTGCCAGCAGTACACTAGCGGGAGGGAAAGAGACCCAGTACTTC
.	TRBV5-1	.	TRBJ1-1	CASSFRTSEAFF	TGCGCCAGCAGCTTTCGAACGAGTGAAGCTTTCTTT
.	TRBV27	TRBD1	TRBJ2-5	CASSERADRAYETQYF	TGTGCCAGCAGCGAGAGGGCCGACAGGGCCTATGAGACCCAGTACTTC
many	TRBV20-1	TRBD1	TRBJ2-5	CSAPRQGETQYF	TGCAGTGCTCCGAGACAGGGAGAGACCCAGTACTTC
.	TRBV15	.	TRBJ2-7	CATSRELRGRYEQYF	TGTGCCACCAGCAGAGAGCTTCGGGGTCGCTACGAGCAGTACTTC
many	TRBV7-9	.	TRBJ1-2	CASSLGLTGYTF	TGTGCCAGCAGCTTAGGCCTTACTGGCTACACCTTC
many	TRBV6-2/TRBV6-3	.	TRBJ2-5	CASSYTLIQGGETQYF	TGTGCCAGCAGTTACACCCTAATACAGGGTGGCGAGACCCAGTACTTC
many	TRBV29-1	.	TRBJ2-5	CSAEWETQYF	TGCAGCGCCGAATGGGAGACCCAGTACTTC
many	TRBV5-1	.	TRBJ2-7	CASSFNLGDEQYF	TGCGCCAGCAGCTTTAATCTAGGCGACGAGCAGTACTTC
many	TRBV5-5	.	TRBJ1-2	CASSLADSSYGYTF	TGTGCCAGCAGCTTGGCGGACAGTTCCTATGGCTACACCTTC
.	TRBV29-1	.	TRBJ2-6	CSAHGGGLGAYVLTF	TGCAGCGCCCACGGAGGAGGGCTCGGGGCCTACGTCCTGACTTTC